Presented here are 19 T cell receptor beta chains from one specimen sequenced in a study of blood T cells in healthy people across ages (dated by TCRdb to between 2015 and 2017). The protocol used for the library was 5' RACE. The reads were generated on an Illumina HiSeq 2500. The second PCR ran for roughly 6 to 11 cycles and used a J-beta primer mix along with a sample-barcoded 5' primer. The public reads were reanalyzed by TCRdb: fastp trimming at Q25, MiXCR alignment, in-frame beta chains only. CDR3 protein sequences are deduplicated, and each keeps its most common genes and DNA. The sample table records about 1,400,000 distinct CDR3 sequences; approximately 42% of these occur just once. Clones ranked in the top ten supply 7.9% of the sample. Sequencing used blood. These receptors were obtained from a woman younger than 35 in good health.

This clonotype showed up just a few times. The chain carries TRBV20-1 and TRBJ2-7, with D unresolved. Deletions cut 3 bases from V and 6 bases from J, with 9 bases between. The CDR3 loop spans 11 amino acids. Germline lookup yields CDR1 DFQATT and CDR2 SNEGSKA (reference sequence). The DNA of the CDR3 is TGCAGTGCTAGTCCGGTCCTCGAGCAGTACTTC. It encodes CSASPVLEQYF.

The sample holds a few counts of this clonotype. The CDR3 DNA follows: TGCGCCAGCAGCCCGCAACCCCAGGGAAACACCGGGGAGCTGTTTTTT. Protein product: CASSPQPQGNTGELFF. J is TRBJ2-2 and V is TRBV5-1, with a tentative D call TRBD1 (5 bases). In germline, CDR1 is SGHRS, CDR2 YFSETQ. The ends were cut back, 4 bases at V and 2 bases at J, with 15 bases in the middle. The CDR3 runs 16 residues.

This clonotype came up a few times. The chain employs TRBV11-2 and TRBJ1-2; 9 bases fit TRBD1. Trimming removed 2 bases from V and 3 bases from J; junction bases left unmatched: 4. CDR3 size: 15 residues. Germline CDR1 SGHAT, CDR2 FQNNGV. The CDR3 sequence: CASSLWGQGDYGYTF. The CDR3 nucleotides read TGTGCCAGCAGCTTATGGGGACAGGGTGACTATGGCTACACCTTC.

The V call is TRBV3-1, the J call TRBJ1-6; D is uncertain. The germline V and J ends were trimmed by 3 bases and 7 bases, with 10 bases remaining between them. CDR3 size: 14 residues. The germline V gene has CDR1 LGHDT and CDR2 YNNKEL (reference sequence). CDR3 sequence: CASSQSPGNSPLHF. The CDR3 DNA sequence: TGTGCCAGCAGCCAGTCCCCCGGGAATTCACCCCTCCACTTT. Together with reference TRBV3-1 and TRBJ1-6, the CDR3 gives the full variable domain: DTAVSQTPKYLVTQMGNDKSIKCEQNLGHDTMYWYKQDSKKFLKIMFSYNNKELIINETVPNRFSPKSPDKAHLNLHINSLELGDSAVYFCASSQSPGNSPLHFGNGTRLTVT.

The gene calls are TRBV21-1 and TRBJ1-2; the table names TRBD1, a call not compared with the DNA. TRBV21-1 is designated a pseudogene. This CDR3 has 16 amino acids. CDR3 sequence (DNA): TGTGCCAGCCCCAAACATGGACAGCTTGAGGGCTATGGCTACACCTTC. Its protein is CASPKHGQLEGYGYTF.

This clonotype has a count of ten or more. Written as DNA, the CDR3 is TGCAGTGCTAGACCTTTGGAGACCCAGTACTTC. This translates into CSARPLETQYF. The chain has TRBV20-1 and TRBJ2-5; D ambiguous. Germline V gene sequence: CDR1 DFQATT, CDR2 SNEGSKA (reference sequence). CDR3 length: 11 amino acids. Deletions cut 2 bases from V and 5 bases from J, with 6 bases between.

The V call is TRBV6-2 or TRBV6-3, the J call TRBJ1-2, with D unresolved. V was clipped by 6 bases and J by 11 bases, with 4 bases between them. CDR1 is MNHEY, CDR2 SVGEGT, per germline. The CDR3 is made up of 8 amino acids. In DNA, the CDR3 is TGTGCCAGCAGGCGGTACACCTTC. As protein: CASRRYTF.

The table lists this clonotype with a few counts. The V and J genes are TRBV5-1 and TRBJ2-3; TRBD1 agrees at 8 bases. Germline-derived CDR1 and CDR2 are SGHRS and YFSETQ. Trimming took 7 bases from V and 5 from J; bases not matched to a gene: 9. The CDR3 extends over 14 amino acids. The CDR3 nucleotides read TGCGCCAGCTCCTGGACAGGGCAGAAAGATACGCAGTATTTT. This codes for CASSWTGQKDTQYF. The whole variable domain, remainder taken from reference TRBV5-1 and TRBJ2-3, is KAGVTQTPRYLIKTRGQQVTLSCSPISGHRSVSWYQQTPGQGLQFLFEYFSETQRNKGNFPGRFSGRQFSNSRSEMNVSTLELGDSALYLCASSWTGQKDTQYFGPGTRLTVL.

V usage is TRBV29-1 and J usage is TRBJ2-1; either TRBD1 or TRBD2 may fit D (6 bases each). Trimming took 7 bases from V and 7 from J, leaving 20 bases between them. CDR3 length: 14 amino acids. Germline values: CDR1 SQVTM, CDR2 ANQGSEA. The CDR3 DNA follows: TGCAGCGCCGTCGGGGGCAATCGACGAAATGAGCAGTTCTTC. Translated, it gives CSAVGGNRRNEQFF.

This clonotype appeared a few times. The chain is built from TRBV7-2 and TRBJ1-6, with 8 bases fitting TRBD1. Germline lookup yields CDR1 SGHTA and CDR2 FQGNSA. The CDR3 covers 15 residues. With 5 bases clipped from V and 7 bases from J, the junction kept 7 bases outside the gene matches. The CDR3 DNA is TGTGCCAGCAGCGGAACCGGACAGGGAAATTCACCCCTCCACTTT. Translating it yields CASSGTGQGNSPLHF.

The chain combines TRBV20-1 with TRBJ2-5; perhaps TRBD2 as D (6 bases). CDR3 length: 13 amino acids. Germline V CDR1 and CDR2: DFQATT, SNEGSKA (reference sequence). Trimming pared 7 bases from V and 3 bases from J, leaving 15 bases between. This chain's CDR3 is CSVRWGEEETQYF. CDR3 bases: TGCAGTGTTAGGTGGGGGGAGGAAGAGACCCAGTACTTC.

The genes are TRBV9 and TRBJ2-2; TRBD1 might be the D (5 bases). V shed 3 bases and J shed 5 bases, with 11 bases lying between them. The germline V gene encodes CDR1 SGDLS and CDR2 YYNGEE. The CDR3 runs 14 residues. The CDR3 nucleotides are TGTGCCAGCAGCGGGGGCTGGGGTACCGGGGAGCTGTTTTTT. Protein product: CASSGGWGTGELFF.

The genes are TRBV2 and TRBJ2-3; D remains ambiguous. The V gene lost 7 bases and the J gene lost 3 bases, with 8 bases spanning the gap. CDR1 and CDR2 (germline): SNHLY, FYNNEI. The CDR3 has 12 residues. CDR3 in amino acids: CASTTATDTQYF. CDR3 nucleotides: TGTGCCAGCACCACAGCGACAGATACGCAGTATTTT.

The chain joins TRBV5-1 to TRBJ2-5; D is undetermined. The CDR3 extends over 12 amino acids. With 8 bases removed from V and 2 bases from J, the gap between germline ends came to 10 bases. Germline V CDR1 and CDR2: SGHRS, YFSETQ. Here the CDR3 DNA reads TGCGCCAGTTATCTAAATCAAGAGACCCAGTACTTC. Its translation is CASYLNQETQYF.

This chain links TRBV27 with TRBJ2-5, with D tentatively TRBD1 or TRBD2 (5 bases each). CDR1 and CDR2 (germline): MNHEY, SMNVEV (reference sequence). The CDR3 length is 13 residues. Trimming cost V 4 bases and J 11 bases, with 17 bases left between them. The CDR3 protein is CASSWDPRDEQYF. The CDR3 nucleotides read TGTGCCAGCAGTTGGGACCCGAGGGATGAGCAGTACTTC.

The chain recombines TRBV2 with TRBJ2-3, with D maybe TRBD2 (6 bases). The V and J ends lost 11 bases and 6 bases respectively, with 15 bases between them. There are 12 residues in the CDR3. CDR1 SNHLY and CDR2 FYNNEI come from the germline V gene. CDR3 sequence: CAQSGGRDTQYF. The CDR3 bases are TGTGCCCAGTCAGGAGGGAGGGATACGCAGTATTTT.

The chain is built from TRBV20-1 and TRBJ2-7; weak D call: TRBD1 (5 bases). With 0 bases removed from V and 2 bases from J, the gap between germline ends came to 11 bases. In germline, CDR1 is DFQATT, CDR2 SNEGSKA (reference sequence). This CDR3 spans 14 amino acids. DNA for the CDR3: TGCAGTGCTAGAGAGTGGCAGGGTCCCTACGAGCAGTACTTC. It is translated as CSAREWQGPYEQYF.

A remark on this clonotype: A much more abundant neighbour one base away suggests this may be a read error. This chain connects TRBV29-1 to TRBJ1-1; D is ambiguous. With 8 bases removed from V and 3 bases from J, the gap between germline ends came to 7 bases. The CDR3 totals 10 residues. Germline CDR1 is SQVTM and CDR2 is ANQGSEA. The CDR3 spells CSLGDTEAFF. The CDR3 DNA sequence: TGCAGCCTTGGGGACACTGAAGCTTTCTTT.

V usage is TRBV6-1 and J usage is TRBJ2-7; the match to TRBD1 covers 9 bases. Germline loops: CDR1 MNHNS, CDR2 SASEGT. The CDR3 is 15 amino acids. V trimming: 3 bases; J trimming: 1 base; junction bases outside the gene matches: 4. CDR3 region: CASSDSTGGSYEQYF. The CDR3 DNA is TGTGCCAGCAGTGATTCGACAGGGGGGTCCTACGAGCAGTACTTC.